This T cell receptor (beta chain) was sequenced in a study of T cell changes during pregnancy in multiple sclerosis. The CDR3 is made up of 11 amino acids. The germline gives CDR1 GTSNPN, CDR2 SVGIG (reference sequence). TCRdb keeps only in-frame clones here, not all; method: immunoSEQ multiplex PCR. The sample consists of tens of thousands of clones, 92% of them appearing once. Concerning this clone: Relative to the germline gene, one junction end is altered; a read error may explain this.

The TCR sequence derives from a female donor in good health, enrolled as a control in a pregnancy study. The specimen comprised peripheral blood, sampled in the third trimester of pregnancy. The J gene is TRBJ2-5, the V gene TRBV30, with D possibly being TRBD2 (5 bases). CDR3 nucleotides: TGTGCCTGGAGTGTACAGCGACTATTAAACTTC. Translating gives CAWSVQRLLNF.